Listed below are T cell receptor beta chains from one sample, sequenced in a study of cytomegalovirus exposure and HLA in healthy donors. Measured with immunoSEQ multiplex PCR; TCRdb has only the in-frame clones, and not every one. The sample yields about 150,000 clones, 70% to 80% seen once. The sample was PBMCs. The receptors stem from a woman in her forties in good health and CMV-seronegative. Both conserved end residues are part of each CDR3. The D gene is left open where the match is weak. Where a row states a size, it is once, few, many or the class of an expanded clone; other rows omit it.

v_gene	j_gene	d_gene	abundance	CDR3nt	CDR3aa
TRBV2	TRBJ2-5	.	.	TGTGCCAGCTTAACCGTAGTACGGGGAGGGGGGCAAGAGACCCAGTACTTC	CASLTVVRGGGQETQYF
TRBV5-1	TRBJ2-7	TRBD2	.	TGCGCCAGCAGTTCTTCTAGCGGGGGGGGGATCTACGAGCAGTACTTC	CASSSSSGGGIYEQYF
TRBV19	TRBJ1-6	.	.	TGTGCCAGTCACACGACCGGGAACTCCTATAATTCACCCCTCCACTTT	CASHTTGNSYNSPLHF
TRBV11-2	TRBJ2-7	TRBD1	.	TGTGCCAGCGGACAGGGGACCTCCTACGAGCAGTACTTC	CASGQGTSYEQYF
TRBV7-9	TRBJ1-1	TRBD1	.	TGTGCCAGCAGCTTCGGGAGGGGGCCCAAGAGGGGGGCTTTCTTT	CASSFGRGPKRGAFF
TRBV5-1	TRBJ2-1	TRBD2	.	TGCGCCAGCAGCTCCTCCGGGACTAGCGGCAATGAGCAGTTCTTC	CASSSSGTSGNEQFF
TRBV30	TRBJ2-1	.	.	TGTGCCTGGAGTGTTGCCAGATCTCGTCAGCAGTTCTTC	CAWSVARSRQQFF
TRBV11-2	TRBJ1-1	.	.	TGTGCCAGCAGCTTAGCGACAAGGAACACTGAAGCTTTCTTT	CASSLATRNTEAFF
TRBV28	TRBJ2-1	.	.	TGTGCCAGCAGTTTAGGACAGCCATCCTACAATGAGCAGTTCTTC	CASSLGQPSYNEQFF
TRBV10-3	TRBJ1-1	.	.	TGTGCCATCAGTGAACGGTCGGACATGAACACTGAAGCTTTCTTT	CAISERSDMNTEAFF
TRBV10-3	TRBJ2-7	.	.	TGTGCCATCAGTCATGGGCAGGATCGCTCCTACGAGCAGTACTTC	CAISHGQDRSYEQYF
TRBV7-9	TRBJ1-4	TRBD1	few	TGTGCCAGCAGCTTCGGAATAGACAGGGCTAATGAAAAACTGTTTTTT	CASSFGIDRANEKLFF
TRBV15	TRBJ2-7	TRBD1	.	TGTGCCACCAGCAGAGATAGCAGGGGGCGGGTCGAGCAGTACTTC	CATSRDSRGRVEQYF
TRBV11-3	TRBJ2-3	TRBD1	.	TGTGCCAGCAGCTTCGACAGGGGATCTAGCACAGATACGCAGTATTTT	CASSFDRGSSTDTQYF
TRBV10-3	TRBJ2-6	.	few	TGTGCCATCAGTGCGGATGGCCCTTCGAGACTCAGGGCCAACGTCCTGACTTTC	CAISADGPSRLRANVLTF
TRBV11-3	TRBJ2-1	TRBD2	.	TGTGCCAGCAGCCGGGGACTAGCGGGATCCTACAATGAGCAGTTCTTC	CASSRGLAGSYNEQFF
TRBV19	TRBJ2-5	TRBD1	.	TGTGCCAGTAGTAGCGCCAGGGGGGAGACCCAGTACTTC	CASSSARGETQYF
TRBV27	TRBJ2-3	TRBD2	.	TGTGCCAGCAGTTTACGCTTAGGCGGGACTAGTCTTACGGATACGCAGTATTTT	CASSLRLGGTSLTDTQYF
TRBV2	TRBJ2-7	TRBD2	.	TGTGCCAGCAGTGGGACGCGGGGGGACGAGCAGTACTTC	CASSGTRGDEQYF
TRBV5-8	TRBJ1-5	.	.	TGTGCCAGCAGCTTGTCAGGGCATAACCAGCCCCAGCATTTT	CASSLSGHNQPQHF
TRBV15	TRBJ2-3	.	.	TGTGCCACCAGCAGAGTGAGGGCGGATACGCAGTATTTT	CATSRVRADTQYF
TRBV14	TRBJ1-4	TRBD1	once	TGTGCCAGCAGCCAAACCCAGGGGGCGGGCGAAAAACTGTTTTTT	CASSQTQGAGEKLFF
TRBV4-1	TRBJ2-1	.	few	TGCGCCAGCAGCCAAGACGGGAACTCCTACAATGAGCAGTTCTTC	CASSQDGNSYNEQFF
TRBV2	TRBJ2-3	TRBD2	.	TGTGCCAGCAGTGTGGGGGGGTTGATTGGTGGCACAGATACGCAGTATTTT	CASSVGGLIGGTDTQYF